This T cell receptor beta chain comes out of a study of T cell repertoires in ileal Crohn's disease. In the study overall: Surgery for a complication: stricturing in approximately 60%, penetrating in roughly 39%.

Eligibility required adulthood, ileal or ileocolonic Crohn's disease and indicated ileocolonic resection. CDR3 size: 15 residues. V was pared by 5 bases and J by 2 bases, with 13 bases between. From germline, CDR1 is LNHNV and CDR2 YYDKDF (reference sequence). Using immunoSEQ multiplex PCR, the repertoire was profiled, and TCRdb retains in-frame clones only, with some absent. The sample lists 11,000 to 15,000 clones; roughly 78% were seen once. Study-wide results and limits: Clonality above 26.8% at surgery always came with endoscopic recurrence.

This clone was observed a handful of times. What it binds is unknown. Material: ileal tissue. This TCR was recovered from an adult with Crohn's disease. The chain is built from TRBV15 and TRBJ1-5; D possibly corresponds to TRBD1 (5 bases). CDR3 loop: CATSQGDDGNQPQHF. CDR3 nucleotides: TGTGCCACCAGCCAGGGTGATGATGGCAATCAGCCCCAGCATTTT.